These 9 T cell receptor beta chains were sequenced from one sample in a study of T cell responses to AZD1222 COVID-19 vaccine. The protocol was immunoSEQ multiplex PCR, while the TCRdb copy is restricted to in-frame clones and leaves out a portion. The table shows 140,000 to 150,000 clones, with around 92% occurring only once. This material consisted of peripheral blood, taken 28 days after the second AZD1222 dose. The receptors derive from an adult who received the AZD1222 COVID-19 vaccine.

CDR3 coding DNA: TGCAGCGTTAAACAGCCCCTTGAAGCTTTCTTT. This codes for CSVKQPLEAFF. The chain uses TRBV29-1 and TRBJ1-1; D is undetermined. V shed 5 bases and J shed 7 bases, with 11 bases lying between them. This CDR3 is built from 11 residues. The germline gives CDR1 SQVTM, CDR2 ANQGSEA.

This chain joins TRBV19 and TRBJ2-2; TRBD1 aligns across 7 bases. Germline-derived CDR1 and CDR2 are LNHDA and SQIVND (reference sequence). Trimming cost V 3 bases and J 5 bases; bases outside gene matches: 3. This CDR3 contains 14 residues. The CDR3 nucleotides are TGTGCCAGTAGTATCTTACAGGGGACCGGGGAGCTGTTTTTT. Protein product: CASSILQGTGELFF.

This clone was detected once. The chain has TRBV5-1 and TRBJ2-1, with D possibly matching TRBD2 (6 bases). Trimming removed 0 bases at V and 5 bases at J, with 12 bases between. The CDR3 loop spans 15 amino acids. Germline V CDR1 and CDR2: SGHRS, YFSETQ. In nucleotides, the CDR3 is TGCGCCAGCAGCTTGGCCCCGGGACTGAACAATGAGCAGTTCTTC. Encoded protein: CASSLAPGLNNEQFF.

In nucleotides, the CDR3 is TGTGCCAGCAGTCGGACGGCTAGCAATCAGCCCCAGCATTTT. Translation: CASSRTASNQPQHF. The J gene is TRBJ1-5, the V gene TRBV6-6, with D unclear. The length of the CDR3 is 14 residues. The germline V and J ends were trimmed by 5 bases and 0 bases, with 8 bases remaining between them. Germline V gene data show CDR1 as MNHNY and CDR2 as SVGAGI (reference sequence).

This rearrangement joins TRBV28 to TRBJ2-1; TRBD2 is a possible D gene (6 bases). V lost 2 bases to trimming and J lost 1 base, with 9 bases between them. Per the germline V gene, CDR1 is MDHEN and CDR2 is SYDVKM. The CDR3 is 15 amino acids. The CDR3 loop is CASSLGGTSYNEQFF. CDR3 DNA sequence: TGTGCCAGCAGTTTAGGCGGGACTTCCTACAATGAGCAGTTCTTC.

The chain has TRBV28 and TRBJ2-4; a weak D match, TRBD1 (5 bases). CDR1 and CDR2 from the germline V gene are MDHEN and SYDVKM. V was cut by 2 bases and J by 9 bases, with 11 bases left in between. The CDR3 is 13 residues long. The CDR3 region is CASSLGAKGIQYF. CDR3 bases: TGTGCCAGCAGTTTAGGGGCTAAGGGCATTCAGTACTTC.

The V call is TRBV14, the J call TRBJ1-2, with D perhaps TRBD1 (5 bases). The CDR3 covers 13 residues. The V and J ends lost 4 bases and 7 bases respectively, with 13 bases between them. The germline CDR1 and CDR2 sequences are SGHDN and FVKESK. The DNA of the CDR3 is TGTGCCAGCAGCCTTGGGACTGCCCCTGGCTACACCTTC. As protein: CASSLGTAPGYTF.

The CDR3 spells CASSLIGGGTEAFF. The CDR3 DNA reads TGCGCCAGCAGCTTGATCGGGGGCGGCACTGAAGCTTTCTTT. J is TRBJ1-1 and V is TRBV5-1, with TRBD1 as a possible D gene (6 bases). CDR1 is SGHRS, CDR2 YFSETQ, per germline. This CDR3 spans 14 amino acids. With 1 base removed from V and 4 bases from J, the gap between germline ends came to 11 bases.

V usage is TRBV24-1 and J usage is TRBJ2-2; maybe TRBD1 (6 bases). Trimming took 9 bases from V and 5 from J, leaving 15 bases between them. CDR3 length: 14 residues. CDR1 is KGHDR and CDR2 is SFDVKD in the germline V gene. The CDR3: CATARDTSTGELFF. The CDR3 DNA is TGTGCCACCGCCCGGGACACCTCAACCGGGGAGCTGTTTTTT.